One TCR beta chain is described in this entry. It has no known antigen specificity. Base qualities are not recorded, but no much larger clone differs from it by a single base. From a lookup of the germline V gene, CDR1 and CDR2 are MNHEY and SVGAGI. V ends up 2 bases short and J 5 bases short, with an unmatched junction base count of 5. Its CDR3 holds 14 amino acids, cysteine through phenylalanine. The only DNA kept is the CDR3, 42 bases in frame from the first base. Whole blood was collected in K2EDTA tubes by collaborating institutions according to the institutions' own protocols. For TCRbeta analysis, collaborators shipped samples in one of three forms: frozen whole blood, isolated PBMCs, or DNA extracted from either of those sample types. The sample belongs to a study of blood T cell repertoires in COVID-19 (dated by TCRdb to about 2020). Background for the entire study: Samples from collaborators originated in the United States, Italy and Spain and spanned both the acute and convalescent phases of COVID-19. The prospective study material was composed of cDNA or gDNA derived from T cells, B-cell-depleted T cells, or PBMCs. Deeply sampled blood TCRbeta repertoires from subjects exposed to, actively infected with, or recovered from COVID-19 were included in the dataset. The repertoires were made available in a free public database intended to serve as a resource for research on the immune response to SARS-CoV-2. Samples came from the ongoing ImmuneRACE study (first 160 participants) plus 1,254 subjects from 6 global collaborators. Sample metadata almost always included a de-identified subject ID, COVID-19 status, age in years and sex. HLA class I and class II types, where available, came from metadata supplied by the sample provider rather than from assay-based typing. Study-level results and caveats: The quantity of clinical and demographic metadata differed by source and by participant and was supplied without curation.

TCRbeta CDR3 regions were amplified from genomic DNA using the immunoSEQ Assay, a bias-controlled multiplex PCR. The authors' pipeline ran thus. Within the assay, amplification of reference gene primers was used to estimate how many nucleated cells each sample contained. Sequence reads were collapsed and filtered to measure the absolute abundance of every unique TCRbeta CDR3 rearrangement. For each sample, productive Simpson clonality was calculated as the square root of Simpson's diversity index over productive rearrangements. TCRdb provides this immuneACCESS table in a form limited to in-frame rearrangements. Some clones are lacking; in checked studies, under half of them reflect an unresolved V gene, and why the rest are absent is not known. From that table come the V and J calls and clone size; the DNA was used to work out D and trimming. This sample has some 220,000 clones in its table, and about three quarters of those were observed once. Around 7.7% of the sample is in the top ten clones.

The chain uses TRBV6-5 and TRBJ2-7; TRBD1 aligns with 8 central bases. The sequence derives from a woman aged 70-85 years with acute or convalescent COVID-19. Sequencing used peripheral blood. The DNA sequence reads TGTGCCAGCAGTTACCTGGGACAGGCCCACGAGCAGTACTTC. It codes for CASSYLGQAHEQYF.